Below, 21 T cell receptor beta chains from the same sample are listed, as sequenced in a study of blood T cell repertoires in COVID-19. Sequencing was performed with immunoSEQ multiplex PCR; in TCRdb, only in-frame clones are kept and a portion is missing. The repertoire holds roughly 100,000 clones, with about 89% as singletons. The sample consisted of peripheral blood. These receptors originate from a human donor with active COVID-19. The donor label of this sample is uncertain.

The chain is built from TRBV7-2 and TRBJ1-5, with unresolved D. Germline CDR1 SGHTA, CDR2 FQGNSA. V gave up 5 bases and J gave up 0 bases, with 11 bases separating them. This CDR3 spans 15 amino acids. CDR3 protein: CASSPEGYSNQPQHF. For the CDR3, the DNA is TGTGCCAGCAGCCCAGAGGGATATAGCAATCAGCCCCAGCATTTT.

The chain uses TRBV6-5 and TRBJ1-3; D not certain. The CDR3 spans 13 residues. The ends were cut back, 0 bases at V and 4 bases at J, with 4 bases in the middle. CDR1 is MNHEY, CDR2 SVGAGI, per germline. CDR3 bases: TGTGCCAGCAGTTACTCGGAGGGAAACACCATATATTTT. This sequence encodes CASSYSEGNTIYF.

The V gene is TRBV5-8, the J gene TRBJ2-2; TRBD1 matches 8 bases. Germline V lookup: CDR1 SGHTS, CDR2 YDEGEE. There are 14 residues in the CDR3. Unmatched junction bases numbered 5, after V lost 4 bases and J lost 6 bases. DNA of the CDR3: TGTGCCAGCAGCCGGGAGACAGGGGCCGGGGAGCTGTTTTTT. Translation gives CASSRETGAGELFF.

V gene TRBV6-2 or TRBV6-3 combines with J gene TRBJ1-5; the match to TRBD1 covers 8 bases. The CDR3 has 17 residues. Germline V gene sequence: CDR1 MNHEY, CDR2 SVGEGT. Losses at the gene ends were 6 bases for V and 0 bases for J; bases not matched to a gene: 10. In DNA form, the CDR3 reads TGTGCCAGCAGCCACGGGACAGGACCCTATAGCAATCAGCCCCAGCATTTT. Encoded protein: CASSHGTGPYSNQPQHF.

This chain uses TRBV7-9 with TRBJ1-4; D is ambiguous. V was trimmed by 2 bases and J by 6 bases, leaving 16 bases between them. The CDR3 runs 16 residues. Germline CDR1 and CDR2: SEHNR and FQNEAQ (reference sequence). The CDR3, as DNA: TGTGCCAGCAGCTTAAGGCGGGCAGGAGGTGATGAAAAACTGTTTTTT. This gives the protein CASSLRRAGGDEKLFF.

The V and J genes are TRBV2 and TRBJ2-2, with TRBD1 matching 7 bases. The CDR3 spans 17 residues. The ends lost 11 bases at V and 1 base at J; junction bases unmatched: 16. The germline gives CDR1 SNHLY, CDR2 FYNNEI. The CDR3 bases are TGTGCCCAGCAGCGCAAGGGGGCGTCTATGAACACCGGGGAGCTGTTTTTT. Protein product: CAQQRKGASMNTGELFF.

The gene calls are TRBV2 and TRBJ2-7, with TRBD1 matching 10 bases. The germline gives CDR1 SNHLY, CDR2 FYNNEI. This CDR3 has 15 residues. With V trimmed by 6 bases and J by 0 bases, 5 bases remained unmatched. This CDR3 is CASRFRTGGSYEQYF. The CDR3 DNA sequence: TGTGCCAGCAGATTCCGGACAGGGGGCTCCTACGAGCAGTACTTC.

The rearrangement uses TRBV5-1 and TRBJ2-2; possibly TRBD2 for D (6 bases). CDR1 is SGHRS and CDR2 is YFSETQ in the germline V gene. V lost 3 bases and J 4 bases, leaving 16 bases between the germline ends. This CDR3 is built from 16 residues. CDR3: CASSSRDSGATGELFF. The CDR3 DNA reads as TGCGCCAGCAGCTCCCGGGACTCCGGTGCCACCGGGGAGCTGTTTTTT.

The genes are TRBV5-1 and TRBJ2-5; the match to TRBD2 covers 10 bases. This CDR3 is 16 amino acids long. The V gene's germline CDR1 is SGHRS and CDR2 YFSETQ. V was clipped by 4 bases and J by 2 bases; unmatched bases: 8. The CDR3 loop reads CASSLRLAGLQETQYF. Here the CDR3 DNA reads TGCGCCAGCAGCCTCCGACTAGCGGGTTTACAAGAGACCCAGTACTTC.

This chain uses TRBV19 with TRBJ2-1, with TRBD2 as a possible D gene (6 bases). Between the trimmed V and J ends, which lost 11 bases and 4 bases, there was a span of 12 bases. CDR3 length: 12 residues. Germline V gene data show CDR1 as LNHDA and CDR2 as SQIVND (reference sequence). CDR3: CASGDRYNEQFF. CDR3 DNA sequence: TGTGCCTCGGGGGATCGGTACAATGAGCAGTTCTTC.

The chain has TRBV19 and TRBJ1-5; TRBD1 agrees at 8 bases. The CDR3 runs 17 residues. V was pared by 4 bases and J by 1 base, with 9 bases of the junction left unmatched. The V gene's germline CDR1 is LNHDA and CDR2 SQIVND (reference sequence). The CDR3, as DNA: TGTGCCAGTAGTACTACCTGGACAGGGAGAAGCAATCAGCCCCAGCATTTT. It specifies CASSTTWTGRSNQPQHF.

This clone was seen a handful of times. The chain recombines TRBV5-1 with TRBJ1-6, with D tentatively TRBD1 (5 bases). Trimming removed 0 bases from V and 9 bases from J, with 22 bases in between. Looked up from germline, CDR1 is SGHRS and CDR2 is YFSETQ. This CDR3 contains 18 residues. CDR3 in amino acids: CASSLGRGRVTEFSPLHF. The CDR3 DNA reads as TGCGCCAGCAGCTTGGGAAGGGGTAGGGTGACTGAATTTTCACCCCTCCACTTT. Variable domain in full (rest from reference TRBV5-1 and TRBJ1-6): KAGVTQTPRYLIKTRGQQVTLSCSPISGHRSVSWYQQTPGQGLQFLFEYFSETQRNKGNFPGRFSGRQFSNSRSEMNVSTLELGDSALYLCASSLGRGRVTEFSPLHFGNGTRLTVT.

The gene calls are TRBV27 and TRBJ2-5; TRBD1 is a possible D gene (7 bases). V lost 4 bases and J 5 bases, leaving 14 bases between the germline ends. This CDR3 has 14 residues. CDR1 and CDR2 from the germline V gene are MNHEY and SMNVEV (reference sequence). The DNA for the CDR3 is TGTGCCAGCAGTTCTCAGGGGGGTCGGGAGACCCAGTACTTC. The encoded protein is CASSSQGGRETQYF.

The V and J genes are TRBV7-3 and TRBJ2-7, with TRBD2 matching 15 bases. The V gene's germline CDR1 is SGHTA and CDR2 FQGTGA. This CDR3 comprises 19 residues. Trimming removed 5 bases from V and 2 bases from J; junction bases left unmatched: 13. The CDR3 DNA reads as TGTGCCAGCAGCACTACCACGGGACTAGCGGGGGGCCTTCCCTACGAGCAGTACTTC. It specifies CASSTTTGLAGGLPYEQYF.

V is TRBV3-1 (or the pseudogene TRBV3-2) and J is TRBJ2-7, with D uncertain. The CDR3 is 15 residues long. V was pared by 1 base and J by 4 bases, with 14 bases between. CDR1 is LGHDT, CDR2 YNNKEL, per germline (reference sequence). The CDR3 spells CASSQANWYEYEQYF. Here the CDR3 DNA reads TGTGCCAGCAGCCAAGCTAACTGGTACGAGTACGAGCAGTACTTC.

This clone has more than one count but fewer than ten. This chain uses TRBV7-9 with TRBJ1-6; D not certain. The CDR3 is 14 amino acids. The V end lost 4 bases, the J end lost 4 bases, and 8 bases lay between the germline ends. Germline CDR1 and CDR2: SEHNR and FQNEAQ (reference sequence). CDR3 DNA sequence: TGTGCCAGCAGCTCGAACGAGTATAATTCACCCCTCCACTTT. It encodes CASSSNEYNSPLHF.

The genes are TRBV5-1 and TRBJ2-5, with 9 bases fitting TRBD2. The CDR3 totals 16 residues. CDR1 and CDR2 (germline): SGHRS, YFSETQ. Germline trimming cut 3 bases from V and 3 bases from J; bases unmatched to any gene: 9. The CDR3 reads CASSWRGGGAKETQYF. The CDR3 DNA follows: TGCGCCAGCAGCTGGAGAGGCGGGGGGGCCAAAGAGACCCAGTACTTC.

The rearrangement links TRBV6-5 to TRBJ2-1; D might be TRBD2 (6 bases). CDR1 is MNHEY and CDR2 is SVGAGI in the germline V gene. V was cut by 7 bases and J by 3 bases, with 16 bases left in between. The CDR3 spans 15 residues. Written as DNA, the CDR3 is TGTGCCAGCATCTTAACCGGGACTTACTACAATGAGCAGTTCTTC. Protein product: CASILTGTYYNEQFF.

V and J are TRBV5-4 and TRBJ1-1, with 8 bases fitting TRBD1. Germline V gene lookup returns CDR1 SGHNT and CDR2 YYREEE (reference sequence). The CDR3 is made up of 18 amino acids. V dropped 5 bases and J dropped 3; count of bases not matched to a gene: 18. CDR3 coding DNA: TGTGCCAGCAGATGGCAGGGGGCGCCATGGATGGATGACACTGAAGCTTTCTTT. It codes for CASRWQGAPWMDDTEAFF.

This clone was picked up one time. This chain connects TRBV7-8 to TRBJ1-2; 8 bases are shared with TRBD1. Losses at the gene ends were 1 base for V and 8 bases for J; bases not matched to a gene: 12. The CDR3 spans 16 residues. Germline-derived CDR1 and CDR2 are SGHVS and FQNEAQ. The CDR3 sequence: CASSLGLGQALGGYTF. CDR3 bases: TGTGCCAGCAGCTTAGGGTTGGGACAGGCCTTAGGCGGCTACACCTTC.

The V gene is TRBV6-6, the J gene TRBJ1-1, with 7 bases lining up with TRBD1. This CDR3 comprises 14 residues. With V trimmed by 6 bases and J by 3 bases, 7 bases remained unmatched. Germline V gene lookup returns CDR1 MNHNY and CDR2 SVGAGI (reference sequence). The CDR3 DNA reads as TGTGCCAGCAGACAAACAGGGGAGGACACTGAAGCTTTCTTT. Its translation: CASRQTGEDTEAFF.